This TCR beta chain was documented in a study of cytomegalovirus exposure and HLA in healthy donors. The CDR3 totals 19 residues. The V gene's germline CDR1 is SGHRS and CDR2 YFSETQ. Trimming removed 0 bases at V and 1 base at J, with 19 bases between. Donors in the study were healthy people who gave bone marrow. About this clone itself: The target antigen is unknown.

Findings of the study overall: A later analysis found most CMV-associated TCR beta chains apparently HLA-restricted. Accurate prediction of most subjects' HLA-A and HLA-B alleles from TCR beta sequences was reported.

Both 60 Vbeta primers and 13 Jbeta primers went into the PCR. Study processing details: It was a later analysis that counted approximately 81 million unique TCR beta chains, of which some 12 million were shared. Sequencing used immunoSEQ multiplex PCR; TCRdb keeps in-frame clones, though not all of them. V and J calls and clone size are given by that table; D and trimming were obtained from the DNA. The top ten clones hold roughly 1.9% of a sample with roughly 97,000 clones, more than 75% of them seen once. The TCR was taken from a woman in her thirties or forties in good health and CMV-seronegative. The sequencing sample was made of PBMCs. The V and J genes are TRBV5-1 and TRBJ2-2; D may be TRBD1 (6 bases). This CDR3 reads CASSLEDRFARMNTGELFF. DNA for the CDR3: TGCGCCAGCAGCTTGGAAGACAGGTTCGCCCGGATGAACACCGGGGAGCTGTTTTTT.